This entry concerns a single TCR beta chain. This entry is derived from a study of blood T cell repertoires in COVID-19. Whole-study context: Some COVID-19 samples were acute and others convalescent; all came from the United States, Italy and Spain. Sources were T cells, B-cell-depleted T cells, or PBMCs; the material itself was cDNA or gDNA.

The CDR3 covers 15 residues. Germline CDR1 and CDR2: MNHEY and SMNVEV (reference sequence). The trim removed 6 bases at V and 6 bases at J, leaving 13 bases unmatched. TCRdb keeps only in-frame clones here, not all; method: immunoSEQ multiplex PCR. The table lists under 70,000 clones, over 75% of them singletons. Material: peripheral blood. This clonotype originated in a man aged 60-69 years with acute or convalescent COVID-19. The chain combines TRBV27 with TRBJ2-7; 8 nucleotides agree with TRBD2. Here the CDR3 reads CASRPQAGVAAEQYF. The CDR3 nucleotides are TGTGCCAGCAGGCCTCAAGCGGGAGTGGCGGCCGAGCAGTACTTC.